The rows below give T cell receptor beta chains drawn from one sample of a study of neurological immune-mediated disorders. TCRdb reprocessed the 5' RACE reads via MiXCR and lists one record per CDR3 protein. The sample carries about 59,000 distinct CDR3 sequences, roughly 13% recorded once. Sequenced: PBMCs. The receptor set was obtained from a woman aged 55-69 years with HTLV-1-associated myelopathy (HAM/TSP). Each CDR3 is given with its conserved first and last residue. The D gene is left open where the match is weak. Clone size is shown for a subset of rows, as once, few, many or a class of expanded clone.

cdr3_length	v_call	d_call	clone_size	j_call	cdr3_aa	cdr3_nt
15	TRBV20-1	NA	few	TRBJ2-1	CSAIPWGGRSNEQFF	TGCAGTGCTATCCCCTGGGGAGGCAGATCGAATGAGCAGTTCTTC
14	TRBV5-1	TRBD2	many	TRBJ2-7	CASSFASGSYEQYF	TGCGCCAGCAGCTTCGCTAGCGGGAGCTACGAGCAGTACTTC
16	TRBV12-5	NA	NA	TRBJ2-5	CASGLVEPPVQETQYF	TGTGCTAGTGGTTTGGTAGAACCCCCGGTCCAAGAGACCCAGTACTTC
16	TRBV29-1	TRBD2	many	TRBJ2-1	CSVEGGTSGSYNEQFF	TGCAGCGTTGAAGGGGGGACTAGCGGGAGTTACAATGAGCAGTTCTTC
14	TRBV7-8	NA	many	TRBJ2-7	CASSLQRSSYEQYF	TGTGCCAGCAGCTTACAGCGCAGCTCCTACGAGCAGTACTTC
15	TRBV7-9	TRBD2	many	TRBJ2-2	CASSFPGLRTGELFF	TGTGCCAGCAGCTTCCCGGGACTAAGGACCGGGGAGCTGTTTTTT
13	TRBV5-1	NA	many	TRBJ2-7	CASSLFYQDEQYF	TGCGCCAGCAGCTTATTCTATCAGGACGAGCAGTACTTC
14	TRBV30	TRBD2	many	TRBJ2-7	CAWSSGTWSREQYF	TGTGCCTGGTCTAGCGGGACCTGGTCGAGGGAGCAGTACTTC
15	TRBV29-1	TRBD1	many	TRBJ2-1	CSAKPGQGARDEQFF	TGCAGCGCGAAACCGGGACAGGGGGCAAGGGATGAGCAGTTCTTC
16	TRBV11-2	NA	many	TRBJ2-1	CASSLDGGQGRNEQFF	TGTGCCAGCAGCTTAGATGGGGGGCAGGGGCGGAATGAGCAGTTCTTC
14	TRBV5-5	NA	many	TRBJ1-1	CASSPGGRGIQAFF	TGTGCCAGCAGCCCCGGGGGCAGGGGTATTCAAGCTTTCTTT
15	TRBV5-5	NA	many	TRBJ1-2	CASSIGPLGGYGYTF	TGTGCCAGCAGCATAGGGCCCCTAGGGGGCTATGGCTACACCTTC
13	TRBV19	NA	many	TRBJ1-2	CATRQEINYGYTF	TGTGCCACAAGACAGGAGATTAACTATGGCTACACCTTC
21	TRBV5-1	TRBD1	many	TRBJ2-2	CASSLASPGQGLLENTGELFF	TGCGCCAGCAGCTTGGCTTCACCGGGACAGGGGCTCCTGGAAAACACCGGGGAGCTGTTTTTT
11	TRBV7-2	NA	many	TRBJ2-2	CASSRSGELFF	TGTGCCAGCAGCCGCTCGGGGGAGCTGTTTTTT
15	TRBV6-5	NA	once	TRBJ2-2	CASSLSIGDTGDLFF	TGTGCAAGCAGTCTGTCGATAGGGGACACCGGGGATCTGTTTTTT
15	TRBV20-1	NA	many	TRBJ2-1	CSARDSPSYGSAQFF	TGCAGTGCTAGAGATTCCCCTTCCTATGGCAGCGCGCAGTTCTTC